This TCR beta chain was found in a study of PD-L1 blockade in urothelial cancer. Looking at the study overall: Bladder-origin urothelial cancer in males described about 85% of the roughly 29 patients. Between 0 and 3 prior chemotherapy regimens had been given to patients. The median T cell count in blood samples was about 140,000.

The time point: pretreatment peripheral blood. Patients had locally advanced or metastatic urothelial carcinoma. This table comes from immunoSEQ multiplex PCR, and its TCRdb copy is limited to in-frame clones, with some not included. The sample has 45,000 or so clones; around four fifths are singletons. Sequencing used PBMCs, obtained around atezolizumab (anti-PD-L1) treatment. The sequence was collected from a man between 45 and 60 years old with urothelial cancer.

The CDR3 loop is CASSYSKGVGSPLHF. CDR3 coding DNA: TGTGCCAGCAGTTACTCAAAGGGGGTGGGGTCACCCCTCCACTTT. V and J are TRBV6-5 and TRBJ1-6, with a tentative D call TRBD1 (6 bases). V gave up 0 bases and J gave up 10 bases, with 13 bases separating them. This CDR3 is 15 amino acids long. Germline V gene data show CDR1 as MNHEY and CDR2 as SVGAGI.